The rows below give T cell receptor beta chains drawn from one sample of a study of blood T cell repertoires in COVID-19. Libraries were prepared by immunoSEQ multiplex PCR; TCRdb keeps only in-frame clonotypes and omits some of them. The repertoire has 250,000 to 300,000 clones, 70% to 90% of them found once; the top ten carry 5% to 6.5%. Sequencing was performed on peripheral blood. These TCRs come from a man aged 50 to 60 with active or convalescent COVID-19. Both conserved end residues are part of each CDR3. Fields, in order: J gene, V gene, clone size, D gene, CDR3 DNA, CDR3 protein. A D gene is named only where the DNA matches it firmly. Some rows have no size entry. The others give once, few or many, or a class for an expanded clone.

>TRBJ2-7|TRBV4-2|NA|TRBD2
TGTGCCAGCAGCCAAGATTTGGTCAGGGAAGGACTAGCGGGAGGGATTAGCTCCTACGAGCAGTACTTC
CASSQDLVREGLAGGISSYEQYF
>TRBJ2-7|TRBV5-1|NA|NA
TGCGCCAGCAGTTTTGGACACGCTTACGAGCAGTACTTC
CASSFGHAYEQYF
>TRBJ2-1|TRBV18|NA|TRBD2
TGTGCCAGCTCACCACGCACTAGCGGGACTAACAATGAGCAGTTCTTC
CASSPRTSGTNNEQFF
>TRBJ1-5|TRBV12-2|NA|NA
TGTGCAAGTCGCCGGGACACCCAGGAGCACGATCAGCCCCAGCATTTT
CASRRDTQEHDQPQHF
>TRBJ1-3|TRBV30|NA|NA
TGTGCCTGTCCCAGCGCTGGAAACACCATATATTTT
CACPSAGNTIYF
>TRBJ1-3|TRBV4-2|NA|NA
TGTGCCAGCAGCCAAGATACGACTTCTGGAAACACCATATATTTT
CASSQDTTSGNTIYF
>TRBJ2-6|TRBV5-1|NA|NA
TGCGCCACCGCGTCCTCTGGGGCCAACGTCCTGACTTTC
CATASSGANVLTF
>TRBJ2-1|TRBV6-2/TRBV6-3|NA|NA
TGTGCCAGCAGTTGGGGGGAGTATCTCGTGCAGTTCTTC
CASSWGEYLVQFF
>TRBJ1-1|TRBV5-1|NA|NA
TGCGCCAGCAGAGCGAACAGGGCCGGCACTGAAGCTTTCTTT
CASRANRAGTEAFF
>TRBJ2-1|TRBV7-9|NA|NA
TGTGCCAGCAGCTTGGGGCCGGGGGACAATGAGCAGTTCTTC
CASSLGPGDNEQFF
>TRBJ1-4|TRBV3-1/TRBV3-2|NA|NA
TGTGCCAGCAGCCCCCTCTGGGCTGGCGAAAAACTGTTTTTT
CASSPLWAGEKLFF
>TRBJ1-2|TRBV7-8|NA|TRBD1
TGTGCCAGCAGCTCCTACCGGGACAGCACCAACTATGGCTACACCTTC
CASSSYRDSTNYGYTF
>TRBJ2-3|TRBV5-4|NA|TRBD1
TGTGCCAGCAGCCAAGGGGCCGGGACAGGGGGCACAGATACGCAGTATTTT
CASSQGAGTGGTDTQYF
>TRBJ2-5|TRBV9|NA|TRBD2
TGTGCCAGCAGCGTAGGTAGCGGGAGGAGGAAAGAGACCCAGTACTTC
CASSVGSGRRKETQYF
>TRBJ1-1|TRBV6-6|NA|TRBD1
TGTGCCAGCAGTTTGGGACAGGGGGCGCGCGGCACTGAAGCTTTCTTT
CASSLGQGARGTEAFF
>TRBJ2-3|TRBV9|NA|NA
TGTGCCAGCAGCCCATCAGTTGTCGATACGCAGTATTTT
CASSPSVVDTQYF
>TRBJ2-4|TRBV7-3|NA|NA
TGTGCCAGCAGCTTAACGGGGGCCGCTTCCAAAAACATTCAGTACTTC
CASSLTGAASKNIQYF
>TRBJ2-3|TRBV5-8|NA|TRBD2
TGTGCCAGCAGTCTCCGGGGACTAGGGAGCACAGATACGCAGTATTTT
CASSLRGLGSTDTQYF
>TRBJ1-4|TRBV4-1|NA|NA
TGCGCCAGCAGCCAAGACACCTCAGTCAGATCCGGCCGGGTTAGTAATGAAAAACTGTTTTTT
CASSQDTSVRSGRVSNEKLFF
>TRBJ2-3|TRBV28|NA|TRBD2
TGTGCCAGCAGCCCCAGGAGCGGGGGCACAGATACGCAGTATTTT
CASSPRSGGTDTQYF
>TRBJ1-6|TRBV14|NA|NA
TGTGCCAGCAGCCAAGTTTTCCGTAATTCACCCCTCCACTTT
CASSQVFRNSPLHF
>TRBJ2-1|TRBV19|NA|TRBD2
TGTGCCAGTAGTCGAACTAGCGGGAGGCGGGCCTCCTACAATGAGCAGTTCTTC
CASSRTSGRRASYNEQFF
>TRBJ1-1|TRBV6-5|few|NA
TGTGCCAGCAGTTACTCGAACCCCGGGGGGGACACTGAAGCTTTCTTT
CASSYSNPGGDTEAFF
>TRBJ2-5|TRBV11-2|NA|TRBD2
TGTGCCAGCAGGAGCGGGATCGTCCAAGAGACCCAGTACTTC
CASRSGIVQETQYF
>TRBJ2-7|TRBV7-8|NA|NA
TGTGCCAGCAGCTTAGCCCCTACTTACGAGCAGTACTTC
CASSLAPTYEQYF
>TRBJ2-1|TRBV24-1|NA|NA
TGTGCCACCAGTACGACAGTCTACAATGAGCAGTTCTTC
CATSTTVYNEQFF
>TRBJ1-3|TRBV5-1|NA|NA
TGCGCCAGCAGTTCACAGGGAGCTGGAAACACCATATATTTT
CASSSQGAGNTIYF
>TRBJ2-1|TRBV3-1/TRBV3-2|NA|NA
TGTGCCAGCAGCCAATCTATCGATGAGCAGTTCTTC
CASSQSIDEQFF
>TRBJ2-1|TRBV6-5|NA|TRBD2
TGTGCCAGCAGCTCACTAGCGAACCGGCCCAATGAGCAGTTCTTC
CASSSLANRPNEQFF
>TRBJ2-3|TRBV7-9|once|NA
TGTGCCAGCAGCCCATTAGGACAGAGTAGCACAGATACGCAGTATTTT
CASSPLGQSSTDTQYF
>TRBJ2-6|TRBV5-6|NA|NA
TGTGCCAGCAGCCCGGTCGTGTCCTCTGGGGCCAACGTCCTGACTTTC
CASSPVVSSGANVLTF
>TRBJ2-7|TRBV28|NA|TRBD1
TGTGCCAGCGTCGGGACAGGGGACGAGCAGTACTTC
CASVGTGDEQYF
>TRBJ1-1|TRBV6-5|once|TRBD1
TGTGCCAGCAGTTACGGCCGGGACAGCGGGGGGACTGAAGCTTTCTTT
CASSYGRDSGGTEAFF
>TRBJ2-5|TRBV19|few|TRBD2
TGTGCCAGTAGTATACGGCACCTAGCGGGAGAGGGCCCGGAGTACTTC
CASSIRHLAGEGPEYF
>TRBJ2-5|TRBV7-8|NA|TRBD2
TGTGCCAGCAGCTCTCGACTAGCGGGAGGGCCGAAGAAGGAGACCCAGTACTTC
CASSSRLAGGPKKETQYF
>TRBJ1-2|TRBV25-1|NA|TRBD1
TGTGCCAGCAGCCCGGAAGGGACAGTTTATGGCTACACCTTC
CASSPEGTVYGYTF
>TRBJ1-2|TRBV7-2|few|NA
TGTGCCAGCCCCCCTAATAACTATGGCTACACCTTC
CASPPNNYGYTF
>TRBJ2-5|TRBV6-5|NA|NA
TGTGCCAGCCTAGGTGAAGAGACCCAGTACTTC
CASLGEETQYF
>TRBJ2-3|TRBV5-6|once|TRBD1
TGTGCCAGCAGTCGAGGGGGCCCCAGGGATACGCAGTATTTT
CASSRGGPRDTQYF
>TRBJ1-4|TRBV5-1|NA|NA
TGCGCCAGCAGCGTGGACCGGGAGGGTGAAAAACTGTTTTTT
CASSVDREGEKLFF
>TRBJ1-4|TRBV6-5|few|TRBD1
TGTGCCAGCAGTCCCGGGACAGGGCTAAATGAAAAACTGTTTTTT
CASSPGTGLNEKLFF
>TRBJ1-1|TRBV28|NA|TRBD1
TGTGCCAGCAGTTTCCTCTACGGGACAGGGCAGAACACTGAAGCTTTCTTT
CASSFLYGTGQNTEAFF
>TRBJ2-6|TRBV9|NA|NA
TGTGCCAGCAGCCTTACCAACGTCCTGACTTTC
CASSLTNVLTF
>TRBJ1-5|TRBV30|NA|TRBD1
TGTGCCTGGAGCAGGGGGACTAGCAATCAGCCCCAGCATTTT
CAWSRGTSNQPQHF
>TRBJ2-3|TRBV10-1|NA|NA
TGCGCCAGCACCGACAGTCCCGCAGGGGATACGCAGTATTTT
CASTDSPAGDTQYF
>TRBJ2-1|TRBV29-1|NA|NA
TGCAGCGTTTCAGGGTACTCCTACAATGAGCAGTTCTTC
CSVSGYSYNEQFF
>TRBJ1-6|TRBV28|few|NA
TGTGCCAGCAGTTCCCCAGGGAAAGGCTCACCCCTCCACTTT
CASSSPGKGSPLHF
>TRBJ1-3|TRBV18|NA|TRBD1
TGTGCCAGCTCACCTCTACTCTCCTGGACAGGGAGCCATATTAGAAACACCATATATTTT
CASSPLLSWTGSHIRNTIYF